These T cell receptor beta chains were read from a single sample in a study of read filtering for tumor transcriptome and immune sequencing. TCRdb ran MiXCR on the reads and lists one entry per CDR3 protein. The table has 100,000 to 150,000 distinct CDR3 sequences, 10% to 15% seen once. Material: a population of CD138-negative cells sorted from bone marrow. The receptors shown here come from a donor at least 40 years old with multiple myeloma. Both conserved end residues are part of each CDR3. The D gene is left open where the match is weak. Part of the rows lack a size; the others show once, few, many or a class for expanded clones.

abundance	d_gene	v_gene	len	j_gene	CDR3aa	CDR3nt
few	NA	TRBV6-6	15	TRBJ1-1	CASSYGGVMNTEAFF	TGTGCCAGCTCGTACGGTGGGGTGATGAACACTGAAGCTTTCTTT
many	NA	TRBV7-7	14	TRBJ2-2	CASSSPEGSGELFF	TGTGCTAGCAGCTCCCCTGAGGGTTCCGGGGAGCTGTTTTTT
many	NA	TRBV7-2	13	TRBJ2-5	CASSLGKGETQYF	TGTGCCAGCAGCTTAGGGAAAGGAGAGACCCAGTACTTC
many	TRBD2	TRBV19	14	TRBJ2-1	CASSTSGILNEQFF	TGTGCCAGTAGTACTAGCGGGATTCTCAATGAGCAGTTCTTC
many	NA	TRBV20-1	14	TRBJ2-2	CSARGGLNTGELFF	TGCAGTGCTAGAGGGGGATTGAACACCGGGGAGCTGTTTTTT
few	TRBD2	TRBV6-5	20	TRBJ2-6	CASSYSGAGVAGAGANVLTF	TGTGCCAGCAGTTACTCAGGGGCGGGCGTAGCGGGGGCTGGGGCCAACGTCCTGACTTTC
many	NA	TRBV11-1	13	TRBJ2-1	CASSTDRQNEQFF	TGTGCCAGCAGTACTGACAGGCAGAATGAGCAGTTCTTC
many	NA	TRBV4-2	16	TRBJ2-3	CASSQEGRTGGDTQYF	TGTGCCAGCAGCCAAGAAGGGAGGACAGGAGGTGATACGCAGTATTTT
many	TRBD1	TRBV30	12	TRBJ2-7	CAWRKQGPEQYF	TGTGCCTGGAGAAAACAGGGGCCTGAGCAGTACTTC
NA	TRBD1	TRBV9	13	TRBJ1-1	CASSRQGDTEAFF	TGTGCCAGCAGCAGACAGGGAGACACTGAAGCTTTCTTT
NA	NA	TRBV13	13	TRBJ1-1	CASSPRGGTEASF	TGTGCCAGCAGTCCGAGGGGGGGGACTGAAGCTTCCTTT
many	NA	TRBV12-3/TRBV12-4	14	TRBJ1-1	CASDRRGGSTEAFF	TGTGCCAGCGACCGTAGGGGCGGTTCGACTGAAGCTTTCTTT
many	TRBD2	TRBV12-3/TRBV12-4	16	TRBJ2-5	CASSRTSGRSTETQYF	TGTGCCAGCAGTAGGACTAGCGGGAGATCAACAGAGACCCAGTACTTC
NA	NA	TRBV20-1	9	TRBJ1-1	CAVGAEAFF	TGCGCCGTCGGGGCTGAAGCTTTCTTT
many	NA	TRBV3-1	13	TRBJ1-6	CASSQGKDSPLHF	TGTGCCAGCAGCCAAGGAAAGGACTCACCCCTCCACTTT
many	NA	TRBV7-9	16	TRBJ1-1	CASSFSTGPRNTEAFF	TGTGCCAGCAGCTTCTCGACCGGCCCGAGGAACACTGAAGCTTTCTTT
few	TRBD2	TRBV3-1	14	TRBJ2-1	CASSLAGTINEQFF	TGTGCCAGCAGCCTGGCCGGGACTATTAATGAGCAGTTCTTC
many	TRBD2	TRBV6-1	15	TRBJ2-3	CASIGLAEITDTQYF	TGTGCCAGCATAGGACTAGCGGAGATCACAGATACGCAGTATTTT
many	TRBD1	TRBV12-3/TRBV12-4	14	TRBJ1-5	CASSSTGGGQPQHF	TGTGCCAGCAGTTCGACAGGGGGCGGTCAGCCCCAGCATTTT
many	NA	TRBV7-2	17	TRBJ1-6	CASSLLFGGSYNSPLHF	TGTGCCAGCAGCTTACTCTTTGGGGGCTCCTATAATTCACCCCTCCACTTT
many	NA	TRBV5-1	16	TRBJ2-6	CASSYGQNSGANVLTF	TGCGCCAGCAGCTACGGACAGAACTCTGGGGCCAACGTCCTGACTTTC
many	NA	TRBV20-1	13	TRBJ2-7	CSVKEGGNYEQYF	TGCAGTGTTAAAGAGGGGGGTAACTACGAGCAGTACTTC
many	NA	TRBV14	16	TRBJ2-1	CASSQEREWLGNEQFF	TGTGCCAGCAGCCAGGAGAGGGAGTGGTTGGGGAATGAGCAGTTCTTC
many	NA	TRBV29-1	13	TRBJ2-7	CSARRAGSYEQYF	TGCAGCGCCCGAAGGGCAGGTTCCTACGAGCAGTACTTC
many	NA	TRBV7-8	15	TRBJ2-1	CASSLTGTTYNEQFF	TGTGCCAGCAGCTTAACCGGGACCACCTACAATGAGCAGTTCTTC
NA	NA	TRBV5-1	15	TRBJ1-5	CASSDPAYSNQPQHF	TGCGCCAGCAGCGACCCAGCATATAGCAATCAGCCCCAGCATTTT
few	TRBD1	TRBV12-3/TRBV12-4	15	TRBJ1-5	CASSLGQGGCQPQHF	TGTGCCAGCAGTTTGGGACAGGGGGGTTGCCAGCCCCAGCATTTT
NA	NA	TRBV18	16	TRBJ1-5	CASSVIPLRDNQPQHF	TGTGCCAGCTCAGTTATCCCTCTCAGGGACAATCAGCCCCAGCATTTT
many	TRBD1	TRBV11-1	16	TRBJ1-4	CASSLGTGGTNEKLFF	TGTGCCAGCAGCTTAGGGACAGGTGGGACTAATGAAAAACTGTTTTTT
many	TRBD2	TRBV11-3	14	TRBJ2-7	CASSRGEGHDEQYF	TGTGCCAGCAGTCGGGGGGAGGGCCACGACGAGCAGTACTTC
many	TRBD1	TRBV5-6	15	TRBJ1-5	CASSLWDRENQPQHF	TGTGCCAGCAGCTTGTGGGACAGGGAAAATCAGCCCCAGCATTTT
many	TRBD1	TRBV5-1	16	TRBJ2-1	CASSPGRQGTGNEQFF	TGCGCCAGCAGCCCCGGCCGACAGGGTACAGGCAATGAGCAGTTCTTC
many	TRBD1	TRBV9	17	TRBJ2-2	CASSVRPGQGDTGELFF	TGTGCCAGCAGCGTACGCCCGGGACAGGGGGACACCGGGGAGCTGTTTTTT
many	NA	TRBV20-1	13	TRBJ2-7	CSARPTRTYEQYF	TGCAGTGCTAGACCGACTAGAACCTACGAGCAGTACTTC